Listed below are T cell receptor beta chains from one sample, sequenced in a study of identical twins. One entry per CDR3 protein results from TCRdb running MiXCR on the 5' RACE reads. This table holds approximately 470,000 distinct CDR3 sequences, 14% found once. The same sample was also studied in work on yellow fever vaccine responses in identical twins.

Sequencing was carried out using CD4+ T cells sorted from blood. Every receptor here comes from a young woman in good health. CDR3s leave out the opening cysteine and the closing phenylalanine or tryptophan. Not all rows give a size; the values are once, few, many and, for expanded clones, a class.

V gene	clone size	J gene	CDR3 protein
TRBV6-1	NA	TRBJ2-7	ASSDPGRYEQY
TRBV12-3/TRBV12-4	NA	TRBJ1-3	ASSSSQSWLSGNTIY
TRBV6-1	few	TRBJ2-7	ASRPRREGSYEQY
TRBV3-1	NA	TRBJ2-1	ASSQGLGGGRVPEQF
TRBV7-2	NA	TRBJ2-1	ASSSPTWPSRNEQF
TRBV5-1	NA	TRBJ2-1	ASSPIGTVGDEQF
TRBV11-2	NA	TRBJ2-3	ASSSTGISDTQY
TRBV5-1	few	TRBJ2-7	ASSLGLAGELSYEQY
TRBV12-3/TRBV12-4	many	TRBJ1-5	ASRAEVDSNQPQH
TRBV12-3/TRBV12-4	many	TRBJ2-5	ASSLLLLGTGVQETQY
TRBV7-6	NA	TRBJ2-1	ASSLGSSGLYNEQF
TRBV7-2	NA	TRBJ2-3	ASSLTGGLAGLTDTQY
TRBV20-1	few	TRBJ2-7	SARDAVGTYEQY
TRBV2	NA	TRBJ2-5	ASRLARNQETQY
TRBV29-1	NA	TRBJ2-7	SVVADTYEQY
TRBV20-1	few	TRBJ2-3	SATDRKRSADTQY
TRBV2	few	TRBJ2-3	ASSPGWEDTDTQY
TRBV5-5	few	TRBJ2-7	ASSLVGTGYNYEQY
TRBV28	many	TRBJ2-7	ASRVGLASSYEQY
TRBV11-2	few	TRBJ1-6	ASSLVDTLRSPLH
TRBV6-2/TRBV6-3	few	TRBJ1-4	ASSYFGTANEKLF
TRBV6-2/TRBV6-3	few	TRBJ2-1	ASRTGTSGSGQF
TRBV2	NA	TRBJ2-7	ASSEFQRGGNEQY
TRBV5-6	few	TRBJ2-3	ASSLVTSGRTDTQY
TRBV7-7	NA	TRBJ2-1	ASSPPGTGAEQF
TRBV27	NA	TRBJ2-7	ASSLDRGGVYEQY
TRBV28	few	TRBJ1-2	ASHQTGGHYGYT
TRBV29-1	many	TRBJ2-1	SVEKRQGNEQF
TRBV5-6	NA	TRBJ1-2	ASSYRQETYGYT
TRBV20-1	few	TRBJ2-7	SVLPTSGNYEQY
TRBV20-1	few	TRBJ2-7	SARRDRGFYEQY